This TCR beta chain stems from a study of OX40 agonist ivuxolimab in advanced cancers. Context from the whole study: The costimulatory receptor OX40 (CD134) was targeted by ivuxolimab, a fully human IgG2 agonistic monoclonal antibody. Intravenous ivuxolimab was administered to patients every 2 weeks at six dose levels: 0.01, 0.1, 0.3, 1.5, 3 and 10 mg/kg. Of the approximately 54 patients in dose escalation, some 20 had hepatocellular carcinoma, about 15 had melanoma, 9 had renal cell carcinoma and 9 had head and neck cancer. Peripheral TCRbeta sequencing was intended to test whether TCR sequence diversity was altered and clonal T-cell expansion was caused by ivuxolimab. Patients were allowed to have had prior anti-PD-1, anti-PD-L1 or anti-CTLA-4 therapy, and approximately 43% of the dose-escalation patients had previously received checkpoint inhibitors. A male proportion of roughly 80% and a mean age of 60 years, ranging from roughly 23 to 85, were recorded for the dose-escalation cohort. The monotherapy dose-escalation portion (N = 52 patients) of the phase I ivuxolimab trial is reported in the paper. Partial responses were achieved by three dose-escalation patients, of whom one had hepatocellular carcinoma and two had cutaneous melanoma.

To note about this clone: Its target antigen remains unknown. Per-base quality was not reported, and no clone a single base away is much larger than it.

The research as a whole found: At doses of 0.1 to 3.0 mg/kg, clonal expansion of both CD4+ and CD8+ blood T cells was observed from baseline to week 6. After ivuxolimab, CD8+ T cells had more expanded clones than CD4+ T cells on average. In the 0.1-3.0 mg/kg groups, partial responders had among the lowest normalized peripheral clonal expansion, particularly in CD8+ T cells. Low levels of normalized T-cell clonal expansion were also seen in some nonresponding patients. The antigen specificity of the clonally expanded peripheral T cells was not determined.

Genomic DNA was isolated from the sorted cells so that the TCRbeta CDR3 region could be sequenced. The immunoSEQ Assay was used for sequencing of TCRbeta CDR3 regions. TCRdb provides this immuneACCESS table in a form limited to in-frame rearrangements. Some clones are lacking; in checked studies, under half of them reflect an unresolved V gene, and why the rest are absent is not known. The sample table lists 60,000 to 95,000 clones, roughly 90% of them with a count of one. About 0.35% of the sample rests with the top ten. The trial excluded patients who had a history of autoimmune disease or who were on systemic immunosuppression. Peripheral blood for TCR sequencing was collected from all dose cohorts at baseline, on cycle 4 day 1, and on cycle 7 day 1. The samples were taken from a phase I, first-in-human, multicenter, open-label dose-escalation trial of ivuxolimab. Adults with locally advanced or metastatic melanoma, renal cell, hepatocellular, or head and neck squamous cell carcinoma were enrolled in the trial. Before TCR sequencing, CD4+ T cells and CD8+ T cells were sorted from peripheral blood as separate populations.

Relative to germline, V is 2 bases shorter and J is 1 base shorter, with 6 bases between their ends. The CDR3 numbers 14 residues from cysteine through phenylalanine. The read is trimmed to its CDR3 DNA, 42 bases read in frame from base 1. The germline V gene yields SGHRS for CDR1 and YFSETQ for CDR2. The chain was built from TRBV5-1 and TRBJ2-2; the D gene cannot be named for sure. The clonotype comes from an adult with an advanced solid tumor such as melanoma, head and neck, liver or kidney cancer. The input for sequencing was CD4+ or CD8+ T cells sorted from blood, taken in a trial of the OX40 agonist ivuxolimab. At the DNA level, the sequence is TGCGCCAGCAGCTTTAACCTGAACACCGGGGAGCTGTTTTTT. This codes for CASSFNLNTGELFF. Reference TRBV5-1 and TRBJ2-2 genes cover what lies past the CDR3, so the full variable domain is KAGVTQTPRYLIKTRGQQVTLSCSPISGHRSVSWYQQTPGQGLQFLFEYFSETQRNKGNFPGRFSGRQFSNSRSEMNVSTLELGDSALYLCASSFNLNTGELFFGEGSRLTVL.